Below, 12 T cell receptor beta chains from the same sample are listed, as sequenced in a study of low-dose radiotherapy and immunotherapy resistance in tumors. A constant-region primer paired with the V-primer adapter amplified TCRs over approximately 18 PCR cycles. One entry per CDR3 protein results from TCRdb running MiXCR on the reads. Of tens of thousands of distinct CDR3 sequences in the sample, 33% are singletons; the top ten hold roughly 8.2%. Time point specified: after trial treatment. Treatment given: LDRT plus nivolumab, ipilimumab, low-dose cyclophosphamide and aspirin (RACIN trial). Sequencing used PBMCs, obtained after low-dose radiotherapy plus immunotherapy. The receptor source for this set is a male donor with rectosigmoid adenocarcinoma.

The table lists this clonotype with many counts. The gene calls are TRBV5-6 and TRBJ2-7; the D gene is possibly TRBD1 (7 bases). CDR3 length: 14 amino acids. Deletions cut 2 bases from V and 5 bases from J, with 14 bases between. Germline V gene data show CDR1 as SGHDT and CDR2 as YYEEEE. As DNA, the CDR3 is TGTGCCAGCAGCTTTAGACAGGGACTCGACGAGCAGTACTTC. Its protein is CASSFRQGLDEQYF.

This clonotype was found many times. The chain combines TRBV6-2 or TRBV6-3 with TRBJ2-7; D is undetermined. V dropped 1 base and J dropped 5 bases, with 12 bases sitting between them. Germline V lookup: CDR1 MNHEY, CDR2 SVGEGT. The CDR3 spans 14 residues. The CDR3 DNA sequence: TGTGCCAGCAGTTACTACTCGTCGCGACACGAGCAGTACTTC. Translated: CASSYYSSRHEQYF.

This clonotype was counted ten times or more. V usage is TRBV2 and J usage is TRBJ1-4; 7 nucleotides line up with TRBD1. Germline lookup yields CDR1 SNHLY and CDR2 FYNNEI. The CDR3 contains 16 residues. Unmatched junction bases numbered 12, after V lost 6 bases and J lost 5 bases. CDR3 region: CASSANNPGGNEKLFF. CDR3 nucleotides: TGTGCCAGCAGCGCAAATAATCCAGGGGGGAATGAAAAACTGTTTTTT.

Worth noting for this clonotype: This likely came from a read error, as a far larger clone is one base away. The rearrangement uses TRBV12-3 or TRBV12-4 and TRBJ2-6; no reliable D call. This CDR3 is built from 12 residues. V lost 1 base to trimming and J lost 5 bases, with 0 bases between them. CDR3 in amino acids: CASSLGANVLTF. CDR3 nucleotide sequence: TGTGCCAGCAGTTTAGGGGCCAACGTCCTGACTTTC.

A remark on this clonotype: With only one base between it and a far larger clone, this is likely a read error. The CDR3 region has the DNA TGTGCCAGCAGTTACCCTATCCTTCGGGACCGGGATGAGCAGTACTTC. Protein sequence: CASSYPILRDRDEQYF. V is TRBV6-2 or TRBV6-3 and J is TRBJ2-7; D may be TRBD1 or TRBD2 (5 bases each). The germline V and J ends were trimmed by 2 bases and 7 bases, with 21 bases remaining between them. Germline CDR1 and CDR2: MNHEY and SVGEGT. The CDR3 length is 16 residues.

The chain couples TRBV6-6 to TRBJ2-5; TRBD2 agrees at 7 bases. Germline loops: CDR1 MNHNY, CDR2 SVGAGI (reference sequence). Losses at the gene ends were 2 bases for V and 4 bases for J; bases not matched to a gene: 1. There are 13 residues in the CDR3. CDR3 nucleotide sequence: TGTGCCAGCAGTTACGGGGGGGGAGAGACCCAGTACTTC. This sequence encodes CASSYGGGETQYF.

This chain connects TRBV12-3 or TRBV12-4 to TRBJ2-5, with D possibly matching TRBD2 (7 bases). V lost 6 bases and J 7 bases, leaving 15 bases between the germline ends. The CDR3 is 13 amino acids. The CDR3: CASRTSGEGTQYF. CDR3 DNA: TGTGCCAGCAGGACCTCAGGGGAGGGGACCCAGTACTTC.

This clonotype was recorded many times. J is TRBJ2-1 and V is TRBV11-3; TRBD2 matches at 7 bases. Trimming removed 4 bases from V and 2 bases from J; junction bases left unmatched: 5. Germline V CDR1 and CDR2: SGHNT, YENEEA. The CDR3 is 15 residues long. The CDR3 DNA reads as TGTGCCAGCAGCTCATCGGGGGGAACCTACAATGAGCAGTTCTTC. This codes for CASSSSGGTYNEQFF.

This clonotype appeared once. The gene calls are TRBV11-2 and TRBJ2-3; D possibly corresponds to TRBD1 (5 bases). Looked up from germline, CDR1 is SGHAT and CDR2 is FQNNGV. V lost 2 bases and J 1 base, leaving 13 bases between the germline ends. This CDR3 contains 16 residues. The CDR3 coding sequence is TGTGCCAGCAGCTTACTTCGCGCCAGGGGCACAGATACGCAGTATTTT. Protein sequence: CASSLLRARGTDTQYF.

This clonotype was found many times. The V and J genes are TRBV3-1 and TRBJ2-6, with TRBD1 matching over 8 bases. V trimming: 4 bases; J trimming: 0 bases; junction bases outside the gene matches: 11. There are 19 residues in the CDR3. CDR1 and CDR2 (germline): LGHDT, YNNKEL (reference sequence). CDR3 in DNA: TGTGCCAGCAGCCGAAAACCGGGACAGGAAGACTCTGGGGCCAACGTCCTGACTTTC. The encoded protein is CASSRKPGQEDSGANVLTF.

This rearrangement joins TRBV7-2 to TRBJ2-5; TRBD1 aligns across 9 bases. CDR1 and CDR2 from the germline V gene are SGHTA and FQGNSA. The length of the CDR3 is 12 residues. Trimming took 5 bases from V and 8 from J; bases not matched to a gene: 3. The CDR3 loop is CASSRTGGTQYF. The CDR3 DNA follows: TGTGCCAGCAGCAGAACAGGGGGCACCCAGTACTTC. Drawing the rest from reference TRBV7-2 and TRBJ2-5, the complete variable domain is GAGVSQSPSNKVTEKGKDVELRCDPISGHTALYWYRQSLGQGLEFLIYFQGNSAPDKSGLPSDRFSAERTGGSVSTLTIQRTQQEDSAVYLCASSRTGGTQYFGPGTRLLVL.

CDR3 region: CASSLEQKRGYTF. For the CDR3, the DNA is TGTGCCAGCAGTTTAGAGCAGAAAAGAGGCTACACCTTC. This chain uses TRBV28 with TRBJ1-2; D remains unclear. Germline lookup yields CDR1 MDHEN and CDR2 SYDVKM. Trimming left V 2 bases short and J 8 bases short, with 12 bases between. This CDR3 has 13 amino acids.